The present T cell receptor beta chain was sequenced within a study of human T cells and chemical hapten exposure. Study-level background: Minor pooled library volume differences mainly drove per-sample TCR yield variation.

Germline V gene lookup returns CDR1 MDHEN and CDR2 SYDVKM. The CDR3 consists of 16 residues. With V trimmed by 8 bases and J by 0 bases, 8 bases remained unmatched. A word on this clonotype: The antigen is unknown.

As to time point: healthy volunteer bleed at 6 weeks. Whole blood, unfractionated, served as the material for total RNA extraction. Individual cDNA molecules in this library carried unique molecular identifiers. MiXCR, applied by TCRdb to the RACE reads, yields one record per CDR3 protein. The repertoire holds about 45,000 distinct CDR3 sequences, with 3% to 4% as singletons. Study results and limitations: Sensitization with DPC brought no change to TCRs above 1 in 1000 in frequency.

Sequencing was carried out using whole blood. The rearrangement links TRBV28 to TRBJ1-5; the match to TRBD1 covers 9 bases. This TCR was sampled from a human donor in good health. Some clones in this sample may be carry-over from other donors' samples. The CDR3 DNA reads as TGTGCCAGCCGGGACAGGGATTACGATAGCAATCAGCCCCAGCATTTT. Protein: CASRDRDYDSNQPQHF. The full variable domain, completed using reference TRBV28 and TRBJ1-5, is DVKVTQSSRYLVKRTGEKVFLECVQDMDHENMFWYRQDPGLGLRLIYFSYDVKMKEKGDIPEGYSVSREKKERFSLILESASTNQTSMYLCASRDRDYDSNQPQHFGDGTRLSIL.